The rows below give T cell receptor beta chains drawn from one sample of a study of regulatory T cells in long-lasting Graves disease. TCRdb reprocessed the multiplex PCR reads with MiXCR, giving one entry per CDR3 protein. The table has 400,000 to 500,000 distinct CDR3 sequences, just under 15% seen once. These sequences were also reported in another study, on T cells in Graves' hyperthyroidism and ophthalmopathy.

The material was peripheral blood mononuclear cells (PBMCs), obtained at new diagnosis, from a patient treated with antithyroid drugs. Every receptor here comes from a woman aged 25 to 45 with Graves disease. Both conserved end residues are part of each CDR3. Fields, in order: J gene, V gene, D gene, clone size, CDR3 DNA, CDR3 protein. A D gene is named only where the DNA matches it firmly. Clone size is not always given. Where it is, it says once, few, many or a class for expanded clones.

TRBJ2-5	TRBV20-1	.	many	TGCAGTGCGGATCCTCTAGGGCGTAAAGAGACCCAGTACTTC	CSADPLGRKETQYF
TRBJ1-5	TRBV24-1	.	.	TGTGCCACCAGTACCGAGGGGAATCAGCCCCAGCATTTT	CATSTEGNQPQHF
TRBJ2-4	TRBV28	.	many	TGTGCCAGCAGACCGTCGTTCCCTAACATTCAGTACTTC	CASRPSFPNIQYF
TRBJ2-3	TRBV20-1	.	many	TGCAGTGCTAGCGGCGATTGGCAGTATTTT	CSASGDWQYF
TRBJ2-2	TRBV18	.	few	TGTGCCAGCTCACCACCCAGGGTCCTAACCGGGGAGCTGTTTTTT	CASSPPRVLTGELFF
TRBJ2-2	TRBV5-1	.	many	TGCGCCAGCAGCTTGGGGGATTACACCGGGGAGCTGTTTTTT	CASSLGDYTGELFF
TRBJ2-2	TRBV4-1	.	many	TGCGCCAGCAGCCAAGTTGATGGGGGGACCGGGGAGCTGTTTTTT	CASSQVDGGTGELFF
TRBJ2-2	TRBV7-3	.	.	TGTGCCAGCAGCCTCGTGGGGGAGAACACCGGGGAGCTGTTTTTT	CASSLVGENTGELFF
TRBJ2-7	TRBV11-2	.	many	TGTGCCAGCAGCTTAGGTAAAGGCGGCCCCTACGAGCAGTACTTC	CASSLGKGGPYEQYF
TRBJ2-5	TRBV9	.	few	TGTGCCAGCAGCGAAACAGGGTTTCTCAGGGAGACCCAGTACTTC	CASSETGFLRETQYF
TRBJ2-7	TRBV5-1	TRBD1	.	TGCGCCAGCAGCGGGGGGGGGACAGGGGTTTTCGAGCAGTACTTC	CASSGGGTGVFEQYF
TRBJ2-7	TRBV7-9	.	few	TGTGCCAGCAGCTTATCCTCCGACGAGCAGTACTTC	CASSLSSDEQYF
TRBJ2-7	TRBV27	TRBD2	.	TGTGCCAGCAGCCAAAAGGCGCTAGCGGGAGTCGGTACCTACGAGCAGTACTTC	CASSQKALAGVGTYEQYF
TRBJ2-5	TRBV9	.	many	TGTGCCAGCAGCGTAGACGACTTAGCAGGGGAGACCCAGTACTTC	CASSVDDLAGETQYF
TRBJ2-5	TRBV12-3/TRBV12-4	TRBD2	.	TGTGCCAGCAGCCGCGGACTAGCGGGTTTTCAAGAGACCCAGTACTTC	CASSRGLAGFQETQYF
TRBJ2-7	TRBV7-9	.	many	TGTGCCAGCAGTTGGGATGGCAGTACGGGGGAGCAGTACTTC	CASSWDGSTGEQYF
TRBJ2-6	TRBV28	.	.	TGTGCCAGCAGTTTACGTTCAGGGGGGAAGGCCAACGTCCTGACTTTC	CASSLRSGGKANVLTF
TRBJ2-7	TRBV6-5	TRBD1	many	TGTGCCAGCAGTTACGTTTTGGGGACAGGGGGCCCCCGTGGGAGCTACGAGCAGTACTTC	CASSYVLGTGGPRGSYEQYF
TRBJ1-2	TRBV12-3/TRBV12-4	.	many	TGTGCCAGCAGCTCAGGGGCTCACTATGGCTACACCTTC	CASSSGAHYGYTF
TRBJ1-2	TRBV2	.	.	TGTGCCAGCATCCTACAGGGAGAGACTTCCTATGGCTACACCTTC	CASILQGETSYGYTF
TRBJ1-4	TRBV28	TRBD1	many	TGTGCCAGCAGTTATGCCGGGGGACAGGGGGATGAAAAACTGTTTTTT	CASSYAGGQGDEKLFF
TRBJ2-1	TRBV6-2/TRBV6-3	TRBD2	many	TGTGCCAGCAGACGACTAGCGGAGGGGAATCACAATGAGCAGTTCTTC	CASRRLAEGNHNEQFF
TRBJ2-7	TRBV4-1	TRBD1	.	TGCGCCAGCAGCCAATCAGGGGGTGCGTCCTACGAGCAGTACTTC	CASSQSGGASYEQYF
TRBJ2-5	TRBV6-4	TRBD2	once	TGTGCCAGTCTCCGGACTAGCGGACTCGGGGGGACCCAGTACTTC	CASLRTSGLGGTQYF
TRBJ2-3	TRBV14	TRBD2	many	TGTGCCAGCAGCCAAGATTGGGTAGCGGGAAAGTATTTT	CASSQDWVAGKYF
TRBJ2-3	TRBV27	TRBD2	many	TGTGCCAGCAGTAGGCCTAGCGGCCTGGGAACAGATACGCAGTATTTT	CASSRPSGLGTDTQYF
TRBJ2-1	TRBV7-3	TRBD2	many	TGTGCCAGCAGCTTCGGCGGGAGGTACAATGAGCAGTTCTTC	CASSFGGRYNEQFF
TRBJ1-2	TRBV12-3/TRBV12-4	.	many	TGTGCCAGCAGCCGGGGGGTCGCTGGCTACACCTTC	CASSRGVAGYTF
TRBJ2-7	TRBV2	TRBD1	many	TGTGCCAGCAGCCCAGCTTGGGACAGGGCCTACGAGCAGTACTTC	CASSPAWDRAYEQYF
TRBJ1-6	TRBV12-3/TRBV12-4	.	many	TGTGCCAGCAGGCTACAGGATGGGTCACCCCTCCACTTT	CASRLQDGSPLHF
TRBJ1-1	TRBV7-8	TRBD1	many	TGTGCCAGCAGCTTGGACAGGGGATCTCGATTTGAAGCTTTCTTT	CASSLDRGSRFEAFF
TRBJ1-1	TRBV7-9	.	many	TGTGCCAGCAGCTTGTCCCGGGGGGCTCCTATAGAAGCTTTCTTT	CASSLSRGAPIEAFF
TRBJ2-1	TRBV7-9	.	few	TGTGCCAGCAGCTTAGGTCGGGGCTACAATGAGCAGTTCTTC	CASSLGRGYNEQFF
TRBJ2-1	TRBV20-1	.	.	TGCAGTGCTAATAGGTTTGACAATCAGGACAATGAGCAGTTCTTC	CSANRFDNQDNEQFF